One sample yielded the 24 T cell receptor beta chains listed below, sequenced in a study of CD8 T cells in Susac syndrome (dated by TCRdb to between 2018 and 2021). Library creation used the immunoSEQ multiplex PCR assay. RNA was extracted using the RNeasy kit, and roughly 0.45 to 1 microgram was reverse transcribed with random hexamers. In TCRdb, the public reads were trimmed at Q25 with fastp and aligned with MiXCR, with productive beta chains retained. Merged by CDR3 protein, the rows form single entries marked with the most common genes and DNA. The sample includes 330,000 or so distinct CDR3 sequences, with 89% observed a single time. The ten largest make up under 0.2% of the sample. Sequenced sample: CD8+ T cells from PBMCs. These receptors all stem from a human donor with multiple sclerosis.

This chain joins TRBV10-3 and TRBJ1-2; the D is unclear. CDR1 and CDR2 from the germline V gene are ENHRY and SYGVKD. The CDR3 is made up of 15 amino acids. V lost 4 bases to trimming and J lost 7 bases, with 19 bases between them. CDR3 sequence reads: CAISGLGSVDFGYTF. The CDR3 region has the DNA TGTGCCATCAGTGGTCTGGGGAGCGTGGATTTTGGCTACACCTTC.

The sample holds one count of this clonotype. The chain carries TRBV30 and TRBJ1-1; D remains unclear. V was clipped by 8 bases and J by 5 bases, with 12 bases between them. The CDR3 has 11 amino acids. Germline CDR1 and CDR2: GTSNPN and SVGIG (reference sequence). CDR3 bases: TGTGCCCGATCGGACGGAACTGAAGCTTTCTTT. This sequence encodes CARSDGTEAFF.

V usage is TRBV16 and J usage is TRBJ1-2; D perhaps matches TRBD1 (5 bases). V lost 0 bases, J lost 8 bases, and 13 bases lay in between. The CDR3 runs 14 residues. Germline V lookup: CDR1 KGHSY, CDR2 FQNENV. The CDR3 nucleotides read TGTGCCAGCAGCCAATCAACAGGCGTAATAGGCTACACCTTC. It is translated as CASSQSTGVIGYTF.

This sequence joins TRBV27 and TRBJ2-7; 7 bases map to TRBD2. The CDR3 extends over 15 amino acids. V lost 6 bases and J lost 5; bases outside the gene matches: 13. Germline CDR1 reads MNHEY; CDR2 reads SMNVEV (reference sequence). CDR3 sequence reads: CASRTHERELDEQYF. Here the CDR3 DNA reads TGTGCCAGCAGGACCCACGAGCGGGAATTGGACGAGCAGTACTTC.

The chain is built from TRBV2 and TRBJ1-1; 9 nucleotides line up with TRBD1. The germline gives CDR1 SNHLY, CDR2 FYNNEI. Trimming cost V 10 bases and J 6 bases; bases outside gene matches: 12. The CDR3 sequence is 14 residues long. The chain's CDR3 is CAIINRGRGAEAFF. The CDR3 DNA reads as TGTGCCATCATAAACAGGGGGCGCGGGGCTGAAGCTTTCTTT.

This clonotype was seen a single time. The chain combines TRBV5-6 with TRBJ2-5, with 8 bases identical to TRBD2. V lost 3 bases and J lost 2; bases outside the gene matches: 9. CDR3 length: 16 amino acids. CDR1 is SGHDT and CDR2 is YYEEEE in the germline V gene. The CDR3, as DNA: TGTGCCAGCAGCTCCGAAACAGTAGCGGGGCAAGAGACCCAGTACTTC. Protein sequence: CASSSETVAGQETQYF.

The chain recombines TRBV7-9 with TRBJ2-7; 9 bases are shared with TRBD2. Looked up from germline, CDR1 is SEHNR and CDR2 is FQNEAQ (reference sequence). This CDR3 is built from 15 residues. Losses at the gene ends were 1 base for V and 3 bases for J; bases not matched to a gene: 4. The CDR3 DNA is TGTGCCAGCAGCTTAGTTTCTAGCGGGGACTACGAGCAGTACTTC. Its translation is CASSLVSSGDYEQYF.

This chain links TRBV6-2 or TRBV6-3 with TRBJ2-7, with 10 bases fitting TRBD2. Germline V gives CDR1 MNHEY, CDR2 SVGEGT. This CDR3 comprises 16 residues. After removal of 0 bases from V and 3 bases from J, the junction contained 5 bases not matched to a gene. The CDR3 coding sequence is TGTGCCAGCAGTTACTCTGAGCTAGCGGGGGTCTACGAGCAGTACTTC. Its translation is CASSYSELAGVYEQYF.

The chain links TRBV7-9 to TRBJ2-5, with TRBD1 identical over 8 bases. CDR1 and CDR2 (germline): SEHNR, FQNEAQ (reference sequence). CDR3 length: 14 residues. The V and J ends lost 4 bases and 2 bases, in that order; junction bases with no gene match: 3. CDR3 bases: TGTGCCAGCAGCTCGCGACAGGGGCAAGAGACCCAGTACTTC. The encoded protein is CASSSRQGQETQYF.

The chain recombines TRBV19 with TRBJ2-7; D call uncertain. The V end lost 3 bases, the J end lost 2 bases, and 11 bases lay between the germline ends. In germline, CDR1 is LNHDA, CDR2 SQIVND (reference sequence). CDR3 length equals 14 residues. DNA of the CDR3: TGTGCCAGTAGTATGATTGGCGGAACCTACGAGCAGTACTTC. This translates into CASSMIGGTYEQYF. Based on the CDR3 plus reference TRBV19 and TRBJ2-7, the full variable domain is DGGITQSPKYLFRKEGQNVTLSCEQNLNHDAMYWYRQDPGQGLRLIYYSQIVNDFQKGDIAEGYSVSREKKESFPLTVTSAQKNPTAFYLCASSMIGGTYEQYFGPGTRLTVT.

V and J are TRBV5-1 and TRBJ1-2; perhaps TRBD1 as D (6 bases). Germline CDR1 and CDR2: SGHRS and YFSETQ. There are 16 residues in the CDR3. Trimming pared 0 bases from V and 1 base from J, leaving 13 bases between. CDR3 DNA: TGCGCCAGCAGCTTGGGGACAGACCCCTTTAACTATGGCTACACCTTC. Protein sequence: CASSLGTDPFNYGYTF.

V and J are TRBV18 and TRBJ2-1; no reliable D call. The CDR3 runs 16 residues. V was trimmed by 2 bases and J by 1 base, leaving 12 bases between them. Germline V CDR1 and CDR2: KGHSH, LQKENI. CDR3 in DNA: TGTGCCAGCTCACCATCATCAAGGGTATCCTACAATGAGCAGTTCTTC. It codes for CASSPSSRVSYNEQFF. The full variable domain, completed using reference TRBV18 and TRBJ2-1, is NAGVMQNPRHLVRRRGQEARLRCSPMKGHSHVYWYRQLPEEGLKFMVYLQKENIIDESGMPKERFSAEFPKEGPSILRIQQVVRGDSAAYFCASSPSSRVSYNEQFFGPGTRLTVL.

The chain combines TRBV7-9 with TRBJ2-3; tentatively, D is TRBD2 (7 bases). Germline-derived CDR1 and CDR2 are SEHNR and FQNEAQ (reference sequence). V lost 3 bases, J lost 4 bases, and 14 bases lay in between. The CDR3 runs to 15 residues. CDR3 loop: CASSFRGAGADTQYF. For the CDR3, the DNA is TGTGCCAGCAGCTTCCGGGGGGCTGGGGCAGATACGCAGTATTTT.

The chain combines TRBV7-2 with TRBJ1-5; 8 bases map to TRBD1. The ends lost 4 bases at V and 1 base at J; junction bases unmatched: 12. The V gene's germline CDR1 is SGHTA and CDR2 FQGNSA. The CDR3 runs 18 residues. CDR3 sequence: CASSSPGPGGASNQPQHF. DNA for the CDR3: TGTGCCAGCAGCTCCCCAGGGCCAGGGGGCGCCAGCAATCAGCCCCAGCATTTT.

This chain connects TRBV6-1 to TRBJ1-2, with D possibly matching TRBD1 (5 bases). The CDR3 extends over 14 amino acids. V was pared by 2 bases and J by 4 bases, with 11 bases between. Germline-derived CDR1 and CDR2 are MNHNS and SASEGT. The CDR3 DNA sequence: TGTGCCAGCAGTGAAAGAGGGACTCTCTATGGCTACACCTTC. Protein sequence: CASSERGTLYGYTF.

V and J are TRBV6-2 or TRBV6-3 and TRBJ2-1; TRBD1 aligns across 11 bases. Germline lookup yields CDR1 MNHEY and CDR2 SVGEGT. There are 15 residues in the CDR3. The V and J ends lost 6 bases and 5 bases, in that order; junction bases with no gene match: 6. Here the CDR3 DNA reads TGTGCCAGCAGACGCGGGACAGGGGGTGACAATGAGCAGTTCTTC. The encoded protein is CASRRGTGGDNEQFF.

Only a few counts were recorded for this clonotype. The rearrangement links TRBV12-3 or TRBV12-4 to TRBJ2-5, with D possibly TRBD1 on 5 matching bases. Trimming pared 1 base from V and 2 bases from J, leaving 8 bases between. The CDR3 is 14 amino acids. Written as DNA, the CDR3 is TGTGCCAGCAGTTTAGGGACACCTCAAGAGACCCAGTACTTC. The encoded protein is CASSLGTPQETQYF.

This clonotype was seen a handful of times. The chain combines TRBV13 with TRBJ2-1; TRBD2 is a possible D gene (6 bases). The length of the CDR3 is 15 residues. V gave up 5 bases and J gave up 3 bases, with 14 bases separating them. Per the germline V gene, CDR1 is PRHDT and CDR2 is FYEKMQ (reference sequence). CDR3 amino acids: CASSLGVGSYNEQFF. The CDR3 DNA follows: TGTGCCAGCAGCCTTGGGGTCGGGAGCTACAATGAGCAGTTCTTC.

This chain connects TRBV18 to TRBJ2-5, with 11 bases identical to TRBD2. The CDR3 has 16 residues. Germline V gene sequence: CDR1 KGHSH, CDR2 LQKENI. Trimming cost V 3 bases and J 1 base; bases outside gene matches: 4. For the CDR3, the DNA is TGTGCCAGCTCACCGCTGACTAGCGGGGTCCAAGAGACCCAGTACTTC. It yields the protein CASSPLTSGVQETQYF.

The V gene is TRBV30, the J gene TRBJ2-1, with unresolved D. Trimming took 0 bases from V and 6 from J, leaving 9 bases between them. CDR1 and CDR2 from the germline V gene are GTSNPN and SVGIG (reference sequence). This CDR3 has 13 residues. The CDR3 DNA reads as TGTGCCTGGAGTGTAAGTCTTTCCAATGAGCAGTTCTTC. As protein: CAWSVSLSNEQFF.

The chain recombines TRBV27 with TRBJ2-7; TRBD1 matches at 8 bases. CDR3 size: 14 residues. CDR1 is MNHEY, CDR2 SMNVEV, per germline (reference sequence). V gave up 3 bases and J gave up 5 bases; unmatched junction bases: 6. CDR3 sequence (DNA): TGTGCCAGCAGTTTTCAGGGGGCGCATCACGAGCAGTACTTC. It yields the protein CASSFQGAHHEQYF.

J is TRBJ2-5 and V is TRBV9; no definite D call. The ends were cut back, 0 bases at V and 2 bases at J, with 8 bases in the middle. This CDR3 comprises 14 residues. Per germline, CDR1 SGDLS and CDR2 YYNGEE. The CDR3 DNA reads TGTGCCAGCAGCGTAGCCGGGTTGCAAGAGACCCAGTACTTC. Translating it yields CASSVAGLQETQYF.

The rearrangement links TRBV2 to TRBJ1-1, with 8 bases aligning to TRBD1. The V and J ends lost 5 bases and 6 bases, in that order; junction bases with no gene match: 11. The germline gives CDR1 SNHLY, CDR2 FYNNEI. CDR3 length: 15 amino acids. CDR3 sequence: CASSRGQGFAAEAFF. DNA of the CDR3: TGTGCCAGCAGTAGAGGACAGGGTTTCGCCGCTGAAGCTTTCTTT.

This clonotype has just one count. The gene calls are TRBV7-9 and TRBJ2-3; D is unclear. Trimming left V 3 bases short and J 0 bases short, with 10 bases between. The CDR3 totals 15 residues. The germline V gene has CDR1 SEHNR and CDR2 FQNEAQ (reference sequence). The CDR3 DNA sequence: TGTGCCAGCAGCTTGGGCTACGGAAGCACAGATACGCAGTATTTT. This gives the protein CASSLGYGSTDTQYF.